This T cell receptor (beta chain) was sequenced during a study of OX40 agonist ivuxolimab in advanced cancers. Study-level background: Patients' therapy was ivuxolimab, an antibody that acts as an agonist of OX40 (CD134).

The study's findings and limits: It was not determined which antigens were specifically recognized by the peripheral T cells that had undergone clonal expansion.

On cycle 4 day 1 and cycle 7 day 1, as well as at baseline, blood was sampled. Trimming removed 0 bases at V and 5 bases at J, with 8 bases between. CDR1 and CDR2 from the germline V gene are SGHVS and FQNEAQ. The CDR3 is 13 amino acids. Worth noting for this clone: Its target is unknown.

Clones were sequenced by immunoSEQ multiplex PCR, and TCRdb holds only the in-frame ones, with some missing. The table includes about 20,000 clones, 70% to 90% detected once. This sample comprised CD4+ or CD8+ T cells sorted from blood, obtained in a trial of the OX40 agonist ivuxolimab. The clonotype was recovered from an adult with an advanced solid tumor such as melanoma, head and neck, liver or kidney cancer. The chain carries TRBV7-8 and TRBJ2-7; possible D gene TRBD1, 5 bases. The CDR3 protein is CASSLAGVNEQYF. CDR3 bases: TGTGCCAGCAGCTTAGCAGGGGTGAACGAGCAGTACTTC.